A single TCR beta chain is shown here with its context. The antigen is undetermined. The data originate from a study of T cell clones after liver transplantation. At the level of the study: TCRbeta sequencing after a pre-transplant mixed lymphocyte reaction identified graft-donor-reactive clones, later tracked in post-transplant blood.

The table came from immunoSEQ multiplex PCR; TCRdb's copy has only in-frame clones and leaves some out. The data contain approximately 55,000 clones, about 64% of them seen just once; the ten biggest clones take up 15%. Per germline, CDR1 SGHRS and CDR2 YFSETQ. The J segment lost 4 bases and the V segment lost 0 bases, leaving 6 bases of the junction unmatched. The CDR3 has 17 amino acids. Whole-study results and caveats: Conclusions were preliminary, with small, heterogeneous patient groups.

Material: CD4+ T cells from blood, obtained before liver transplant. The sequence came from a human donor who received a liver transplant. This chain connects TRBV5-1 to TRBJ2-3, with 12 bases identical to TRBD1. In DNA, the CDR3 is TGCGCCAGCAGCTTGGCCGGGACAGGGGGCCGGGCAGATACGCAGTATTTT. It translates to CASSLAGTGGRADTQYF.